This record looks at one TCR beta chain sequence and its context. The target antigen is unknown. This sample was included in a study of T-cell memory formation after mild COVID-19. Study-wide results and caveats: For contracting clones, CD4+ ones sat mainly in CM and EM, CD8+ in EMRA. Clones that shrank (day 15 to 85) were balanced CD4/CD8, whereas later expanders leaned CD4+.

Trimming pared 6 bases from V and 2 bases from J, leaving 12 bases between. The germline V gene has CDR1 MNHEY and CDR2 SMNVEV (reference sequence). The CDR3 is made up of 14 amino acids. Constant-segment-primed 5'RACE gave TCR alpha and TCR beta cDNA libraries with sample barcodes and UMIs. In TCRdb, the 5' RACE reads were re-called with MiXCR into one record per CDR3 protein. The sample holds under 90,000 distinct CDR3 sequences; approximately 15% are singletons and the top ten take 25% to 35%. Sequencing was done on a sample of PBMCs or a T cell subset sorted from them (not recorded which). V is TRBV27 and J is TRBJ2-3; possible D gene TRBD1, 6 bases. This sequence originates from an adult woman who had mild COVID-19 (a few samples of this study predate the infection). Cell type and time point are not known. The CDR3 reads CASRRDRNTDTQYF. The CDR3 region has the DNA TGTGCCAGCAGGAGAGACAGGAACACAGATACGCAGTATTTT.